The rows below give T cell receptor beta chains drawn from one sample of a study of T cells after yellow fever vaccination. Using its own MiXCR run on the 5' RACE reads, TCRdb lists one record per CDR3 protein. The table lists about 170,000 distinct CDR3 sequences, approximately 11% of them singletons. The sample was CD8+ T cells sorted from PBMCs, taken 15 days after the yellow fever booster vaccination. These receptors were taken from a man younger than 35 who received the YFV17D yellow fever vaccine. CDR3s include the opening cysteine and the closing phenylalanine or tryptophan. Each record gives: D gene, J gene, V gene, clone size, CDR3 DNA, CDR3 protein. D genes are given only for firm matches. Expanded clones get a size class; other rows say once, few or many, or leave the size out.

d_gene: TRBD1; j_gene: TRBJ1-1; v_gene: TRBV7-3; abundance: NA; CDR3nt: TGTGCCAGCAGGTCCGGGACAGGGGACACTGAAGCTTTCTTT; CDR3aa: CASRSGTGDTEAFF
d_gene: NA; j_gene: TRBJ2-7; v_gene: TRBV7-8; abundance: NA; CDR3nt: TGTGCCAGCAGCTCACCGTTTCTAGCGTACGAGCAGTACTTC; CDR3aa: CASSSPFLAYEQYF
d_gene: NA; j_gene: TRBJ1-1; v_gene: TRBV30; abundance: NA; CDR3nt: TGTGCCTGGAGTTTAGGGGTCGGGTTGCGCACTGAAGCTTTCTTT; CDR3aa: CAWSLGVGLRTEAFF
d_gene: TRBD2; j_gene: TRBJ2-3; v_gene: TRBV20-1; abundance: NA; CDR3nt: TGCAGTGCTAGGTTGCGGGGGGTAACAGATACGCAGTATTTT; CDR3aa: CSARLRGVTDTQYF
d_gene: TRBD1; j_gene: TRBJ2-5; v_gene: TRBV7-9; abundance: NA; CDR3nt: TGTGCCAGCAGCCCTCCCCGGGACAGGGGGCTGAAGACCCAGTACTTC; CDR3aa: CASSPPRDRGLKTQYF
d_gene: NA; j_gene: TRBJ2-1; v_gene: TRBV27; abundance: NA; CDR3nt: TGTGCCAGCAGTTTCACAGGTTTACCTGAGCAGTTCTTC; CDR3aa: CASSFTGLPEQFF
d_gene: TRBD2; j_gene: TRBJ2-7; v_gene: TRBV12-3/TRBV12-4; abundance: NA; CDR3nt: TGTGCCAGCAGCCCTAGCGGGGGGGCCTACGAGCAGTACTTC; CDR3aa: CASSPSGGAYEQYF
d_gene: TRBD1; j_gene: TRBJ1-2; v_gene: TRBV12-3/TRBV12-4; abundance: few; CDR3nt: TGTGCCAGCAGTTCGACAGGGGGCAGTGGTTACTATGGCTACACCTTC; CDR3aa: CASSSTGGSGYYGYTF
d_gene: TRBD1; j_gene: TRBJ2-2; v_gene: TRBV11-2; abundance: few; CDR3nt: TGTGCCAGCAGCGACAGGGGGCCAGTCACCGGGGAGCTGTTTTTT; CDR3aa: CASSDRGPVTGELFF
d_gene: TRBD1; j_gene: TRBJ1-1; v_gene: TRBV7-9; abundance: few; CDR3nt: TGTGCCAGCAGCTTACGAGGGGGCATGAACACTGAAGCTTTCTTT; CDR3aa: CASSLRGGMNTEAFF
d_gene: TRBD1; j_gene: TRBJ1-2; v_gene: TRBV4-1; abundance: NA; CDR3nt: TGCGCCAGCAGCCAAGTCGGGACAGTGATCTATGGCTACACCTTC; CDR3aa: CASSQVGTVIYGYTF
d_gene: NA; j_gene: TRBJ1-5; v_gene: TRBV9; abundance: NA; CDR3nt: TGTGCCAGCAGCACCCATCCGACCGCAAATCAGCCCCAGCATTTT; CDR3aa: CASSTHPTANQPQHF
d_gene: NA; j_gene: TRBJ2-2; v_gene: TRBV7-9; abundance: NA; CDR3nt: TGTGCCAGCAGCTGGGGGCCGCAGGACACCGGGGAGCTGTTTTTT; CDR3aa: CASSWGPQDTGELFF
d_gene: NA; j_gene: TRBJ2-3; v_gene: TRBV7-8; abundance: NA; CDR3nt: TGTGCCAGCAGCTCGATTGTGCCGGATACGCAGTATTTT; CDR3aa: CASSSIVPDTQYF
d_gene: NA; j_gene: TRBJ2-2; v_gene: TRBV20-1; abundance: few; CDR3nt: TGCAGTGCCAGGTCGGGGACCGGGGAGCTGTTTTTT; CDR3aa: CSARSGTGELFF
d_gene: TRBD2; j_gene: TRBJ2-2; v_gene: TRBV7-2; abundance: NA; CDR3nt: TGTGCCAGCAGCCCGCTAGCGGGATACGGGGAGCTGTTTTTT; CDR3aa: CASSPLAGYGELFF
d_gene: TRBD1; j_gene: TRBJ2-5; v_gene: TRBV11-3; abundance: few; CDR3nt: TGTGCCAGCAGCGAGGGACAGGGGATGGGAGAGACCCAGTACTTC; CDR3aa: CASSEGQGMGETQYF
d_gene: NA; j_gene: TRBJ2-3; v_gene: TRBV7-6; abundance: NA; CDR3nt: TGTGCCAGCAGCTTAGGGCCGGGGGGCCTCACAGATACGCAGTATTTT; CDR3aa: CASSLGPGGLTDTQYF
d_gene: TRBD2; j_gene: TRBJ2-5; v_gene: TRBV29-1; abundance: NA; CDR3nt: TGCAGCGTTGAAGATCCCGGGGCGAGCGGGGGTCGGGAGACCCAGTACTTC; CDR3aa: CSVEDPGASGGRETQYF
d_gene: NA; j_gene: TRBJ1-5; v_gene: TRBV6-1; abundance: NA; CDR3nt: TGTGCCAGCAGTGAAGAGGGGGGGAGCAATCAGCCCCAGCATTTT; CDR3aa: CASSEEGGSNQPQHF
d_gene: TRBD2; j_gene: TRBJ2-5; v_gene: TRBV10-2; abundance: few; CDR3nt: TGCGCCAGCAGGGGCTCCAGCGGGGGAAGAGAGACCCAGTACTTC; CDR3aa: CASRGSSGGRETQYF
d_gene: NA; j_gene: TRBJ2-3; v_gene: TRBV9; abundance: few; CDR3nt: TGTGCCAGCAGCGTCGGGGGTGGGGTCGGGAGTCAAGATACGCAGTATTTT; CDR3aa: CASSVGGGVGSQDTQYF
d_gene: NA; j_gene: TRBJ1-2; v_gene: TRBV6-2/TRBV6-3; abundance: NA; CDR3nt: TGTGCCAGCAGTTACGCCCTCCGGGACAACTATGGCTACACCTTC; CDR3aa: CASSYALRDNYGYTF
d_gene: NA; j_gene: TRBJ2-7; v_gene: TRBV2; abundance: few; CDR3nt: TGTGCCAGCAGTGGGGACTCCCTAGTGGGCTACGAGCAGTACTTC; CDR3aa: CASSGDSLVGYEQYF
d_gene: NA; j_gene: TRBJ1-2; v_gene: TRBV29-1; abundance: few; CDR3nt: TGCAGCGTTGAAGACCAATGGGGCCCAATATCCCCCTCCGGCTATGGCTACACCTTC; CDR3aa: CSVEDQWGPISPSGYGYTF
d_gene: NA; j_gene: TRBJ2-7; v_gene: TRBV29-1; abundance: NA; CDR3nt: TGCAGCGTTGTCTCCTACGAGCAGTACTTC; CDR3aa: CSVVSYEQYF
d_gene: NA; j_gene: TRBJ2-5; v_gene: TRBV4-1; abundance: many; CDR3nt: TGCGCCAGCAGCCCAAGAGGCGGGGGCGGGTACGAGACCCAGTACTTC; CDR3aa: CASSPRGGGGYETQYF
d_gene: NA; j_gene: TRBJ2-5; v_gene: TRBV10-3; abundance: many; CDR3nt: TGTGCCATCAGTGAGGTGAACGAGGGGCCGCGGGAGACCCAGTACTTC; CDR3aa: CAISEVNEGPRETQYF
d_gene: NA; j_gene: TRBJ2-1; v_gene: TRBV18; abundance: many; CDR3nt: TGTGCCAGCTCACCGCTAAGGATCAATGAGCAGTTCTTC; CDR3aa: CASSPLRINEQFF
d_gene: TRBD1; j_gene: TRBJ1-2; v_gene: TRBV6-5; abundance: few; CDR3nt: TGTGCCAGCAGTGGGACAGCAAACTGGGGCTACACCTTC; CDR3aa: CASSGTANWGYTF
d_gene: TRBD1; j_gene: TRBJ2-2; v_gene: TRBV20-1; abundance: NA; CDR3nt: TGCAGTGCTAGAGATCTGGACAGGGAAAACACCGGGGAGCTGTTTTTT; CDR3aa: CSARDLDRENTGELFF
d_gene: TRBD1; j_gene: TRBJ1-1; v_gene: TRBV6-2/TRBV6-3; abundance: NA; CDR3nt: TGTGCCAGCAGTTACTCGATAAGGGGGGCCAGGGGGCCCCCTGAAGCTTTCTTT; CDR3aa: CASSYSIRGARGPPEAFF
d_gene: TRBD2; j_gene: TRBJ2-1; v_gene: TRBV2; abundance: few; CDR3nt: TGTGCCAGCAGGCCGGGACTAGCCTCCATCAATGAGCAGTTCTTC; CDR3aa: CASRPGLASINEQFF
d_gene: TRBD2; j_gene: TRBJ2-1; v_gene: TRBV5-1; abundance: NA; CDR3nt: TGCGCCAGCAGCTTGGGACTAGCGGGGGGGCGAGAGCAGTTCTTC; CDR3aa: CASSLGLAGGREQFF
d_gene: TRBD2; j_gene: TRBJ2-5; v_gene: TRBV12-3/TRBV12-4; abundance: NA; CDR3nt: TGTGCCAGCAGTTTAAAAAGCGGGGGGATCCAAGAGACCCAGTACTTC; CDR3aa: CASSLKSGGIQETQYF
d_gene: NA; j_gene: TRBJ2-2; v_gene: TRBV7-9; abundance: many; CDR3nt: TGTGCCAGCAGCTTAGAGGACGTGTCCGGGGAGCTGTTTTTT; CDR3aa: CASSLEDVSGELFF
d_gene: TRBD2; j_gene: TRBJ2-1; v_gene: TRBV27; abundance: few; CDR3nt: TGTGCCAGCAGTTTTGGGACTAGCGGGGGTTACAATGAGCAGTTCTTC; CDR3aa: CASSFGTSGGYNEQFF
d_gene: NA; j_gene: TRBJ1-2; v_gene: TRBV7-4; abundance: NA; CDR3nt: TGTGCCAGCAGCTTAGCCCAGGGGAGCCCTTATGGCTACACCTTC; CDR3aa: CASSLAQGSPYGYTF
d_gene: NA; j_gene: TRBJ1-2; v_gene: TRBV4-1; abundance: NA; CDR3nt: TGCGCCAGCAGCCAAGTTTCAGGGGTAGTGGATGGCTACACCTTC; CDR3aa: CASSQVSGVVDGYTF
d_gene: NA; j_gene: TRBJ1-6; v_gene: TRBV4-1; abundance: NA; CDR3nt: TGCGCCAGCAGCTCCCGGCACAGGGTCCTGCATTCACCCCTCCACTTT; CDR3aa: CASSSRHRVLHSPLHF
d_gene: TRBD2; j_gene: TRBJ2-3; v_gene: TRBV11-2; abundance: NA; CDR3nt: TGTGCCAGCAGTACTGGACTAGCAGGAGATACGCAGTATTTT; CDR3aa: CASSTGLAGDTQYF